This is a list of T cell receptor beta chains from one sample in a study of blood T cell repertoires in COVID-19. TCRdb's table, derived via immunoSEQ multiplex PCR, lists solely in-frame clones and lacks some. The table lists 180,000 or so clones, approximately 90% of them singletons. Sequencing was done on a sample of peripheral blood. These receptors were obtained from a woman aged 25 to 45 with acute or convalescent COVID-19. Both conserved end residues are part of each CDR3. Each record gives: V gene, clone size, D gene, J gene, CDR3 protein, CDR3 DNA. A D gene is named only where the DNA matches it firmly. Some rows have no size entry. The others give once, few or many, or a class for an expanded clone.

TRBV3-1/TRBV3-2	-	-	TRBJ2-5	CASSGHLQETQYF	TGTGCCAGCAGTGGACACTTACAAGAGACCCAGTACTTC
TRBV15	-	-	TRBJ1-5	CATSSGGGQPQHF	TGTGCCACCAGCAGCGGGGGTGGTCAGCCCCAGCATTTT
TRBV2	-	-	TRBJ2-5	CASKVGLGVWETQYF	TGTGCCAGCAAAGTGGGACTCGGCGTTTGGGAGACCCAGTACTTC
TRBV18	once	-	TRBJ2-2	CASSPGHRTGELFF	TGTGCCAGCTCACCGGGACATCGAACCGGGGAGCTGTTTTTT
TRBV7-2	-	TRBD2	TRBJ2-1	CASSDPGTTNEQFF	TGTGCCAGCAGCGACCCCGGGACTACGAATGAGCAGTTCTTC
TRBV6-5	-	-	TRBJ2-2	CASSYSGGPTGELFF	TGTGCCAGCAGTTACTCCGGGGGTCCCACCGGGGAGCTGTTTTTT
TRBV7-2	-	-	TRBJ2-1	CASSRAEWGINEQFF	TGTGCCAGCAGCCGGGCGGAGTGGGGCATCAATGAGCAGTTCTTC
TRBV6-5	-	TRBD2	TRBJ2-1	CASRSSGVNEQFF	TGTGCCAGCAGATCTAGCGGGGTCAATGAGCAGTTCTTC
TRBV15	-	TRBD1	TRBJ2-1	CATSVQGGGSNEQFF	TGTGCCACCAGCGTCCAAGGGGGCGGTTCTAATGAGCAGTTCTTC
TRBV4-1	-	TRBD1	TRBJ2-7	CASSPRQGSSYEQYF	TGCGCCAGCAGCCCGAGACAGGGAAGTTCCTACGAGCAGTACTTC
TRBV24-1	-	-	TRBJ1-2	CATSEGAGYGYTF	TGTGCCACCAGTGAGGGGGCCGGCTATGGCTACACCTTC
TRBV5-1	-	TRBD1	TRBJ2-1	CASSWDRAGDNEQFF	TGCGCCAGCAGCTGGGACAGGGCGGGTGACAATGAGCAGTTCTTC
TRBV10-2	-	-	TRBJ2-2	CASSAPSDGTGELFF	TGCGCCAGCAGTGCCCCTAGCGACGGCACCGGGGAGCTGTTTTTT
TRBV30	few	-	TRBJ1-4	CAWAGDWNEKLFF	TGTGCCTGGGCTGGCGACTGGAATGAAAAACTGTTTTTT
TRBV28	-	-	TRBJ1-1	CASSLLSGGFAAFF	TGTGCCAGCAGTTTATTGTCAGGCGGGTTTGCGGCTTTCTTT
TRBV5-1	-	-	TRBJ2-5	CASSLPGKETQYF	TGCGCCAGCAGCTTGCCGGGAAAAGAGACCCAGTACTTC
TRBV7-6	-	-	TRBJ2-1	CASSLGVGSYNEQFF	TGTGCCAGCAGCTTAGGCGTTGGCTCCTACAATGAGCAGTTCTTC
TRBV7-8	-	-	TRBJ2-5	CASSLYGRETQYF	TGTGCCAGCAGCTTATACGGGAGAGAGACCCAGTACTTC
TRBV5-1	once	-	TRBJ1-1	CASSLDPLDRLNTEAFF	TGCGCCAGCAGCTTGGATCCCCTCGACAGATTGAACACTGAAGCTTTCTTT